This record looks at one T cell receptor (beta chain) sequence and its context. Produced via immunoSEQ multiplex PCR; TCRdb's table is partial and in-frame only. The sample lists fewer than 110,000 clones, about 90% seen once, with 12% in the top ten. Trimming cost V 1 base and J 1 base, with 10 bases left between them. CDR3 size: 15 residues. This sample is drawn from a study of siplizumab effects on memory and regulatory T cells. This clonotype was obtained from a human donor in good health. The chain has TRBV5-3 and TRBJ2-3, with TRBD2 as a possible D gene (6 bases). TRBV5-3 counts as an open reading frame of uncertain function. Sequencing was carried out using non-Treg CD4+ T cells sorted from blood. For the CDR3, the DNA is TGTGCCAGAAGCTTGCCCGGCGGGGGCACAGATACGCAGTATTTT. Protein: CARSLPGGGTDTQYF.